The rows below give T cell receptor beta chains drawn from one sample of a study of cytomegalovirus exposure and HLA in healthy donors. Sequencing was performed with immunoSEQ multiplex PCR; in TCRdb, only in-frame clones are kept and a portion is missing. Here the sample spans approximately 130,000 clones, about two thirds being singletons. The sequenced sample was PBMCs. These TCRs come from a woman aged 55-70 years in good health and CMV-seropositive. Each CDR3 is given with its conserved first and last residue. A D gene is named only where the DNA matches it firmly. Expanded clones get a size class; other rows say once, few or many, or leave the size out.

j_call v_call cdr3_length d_call clone_size cdr3_aa cdr3_nt
TRBJ2-7 TRBV6-1 14 - - CATCDLRDFYEQYF TGTGCCACTTGCGACCTGAGGGACTTCTACGAGCAGTACTTC
TRBJ2-7 TRBV6-6 13 - - CASRPLQYYEQYF TGTGCCAGCAGGCCCCTACAGTACTACGAGCAGTACTTC
TRBJ1-2 TRBV5-8 16 TRBD1 few CASSQLQIGAGGGYTF TGTGCCAGCAGCCAACTCCAGATTGGGGCAGGGGGCGGCTACACCTTC
TRBJ1-2 TRBV7-9 17 - - CASSSASWQGRNYGYTF TGTGCCAGCAGCTCCGCGTCGTGGCAGGGAAGGAACTATGGCTACACCTTC
TRBJ2-3 TRBV27 16 - - CASSPGSHYTTDTQYF TGTGCCAGCAGTCCCGGGTCCCACTATACCACAGATACGCAGTATTTT
TRBJ2-3 TRBV27 16 TRBD2 once CASSWGGGMSTDTQYF TGTGCCAGCAGTTGGGGCGGGGGGATGAGCACAGATACGCAGTATTTT
TRBJ2-1 TRBV7-9 15 - - CASSLAGGLQYEQFF TGTGCCAGCAGCTTAGCGGGGGGGCTCCAATATGAGCAGTTCTTC
TRBJ2-7 TRBV5-5 14 TRBD1 - CASSYPTGTDEQYF TGTGCCAGCAGCTACCCAACCGGGACAGACGAGCAGTACTTC
TRBJ1-4 TRBV4-2 15 - - CASSQDYRPTEKLFF TGTGCCAGCAGCCAAGATTACAGGCCGACGGAAAAACTGTTTTTT
TRBJ2-7 TRBV15 14 - - CATSRDSGPNEQYF TGTGCCACCAGCAGAGATTCGGGTCCTAACGAGCAGTACTTC
TRBJ1-5 TRBV13 19 - - CASSPPAGLGLLRNQPQHF TGTGCCAGCAGCCCACCCGCGGGGCTCGGTCTCCTGAGGAATCAGCCCCAGCATTTT
TRBJ2-3 TRBV11-2 17 TRBD2 - CASSPYPGSGGTDTQYF TGTGCCAGCAGCCCATACCCGGGTAGCGGGGGCACAGATACGCAGTATTTT
TRBJ1-2 TRBV9 16 - - CASSVGGAIANYGYTF TGTGCCAGCAGCGTTGGGGGGGCCATAGCTAACTATGGCTACACCTTC
TRBJ2-2 TRBV5-1 15 TRBD2 - CASSSGTSGGGELFF TGCGCCAGCAGCTCCGGGACTAGCGGCGGCGGGGAGCTGTTTTTT
TRBJ1-1 TRBV5-1 15 TRBD1 few CASSLGQHSNTEAFF TGCGCCAGCAGTTTGGGACAGCATTCGAACACTGAAGCTTTCTTT
TRBJ1-1 TRBV4-1 10 - many CASSGTEAFF TGCGCCAGTTCGGGAACTGAAGCTTTCTTT
TRBJ2-1 TRBV5-1 14 TRBD2 - CASSLVPGGNEQFF TGCGCCAGCAGCTTGGTTCCGGGGGGAAATGAGCAGTTCTTC
TRBJ2-2 TRBV7-7 17 TRBD2 - CASSLRGGGTNTGELFF TGTGCTAGCAGCTTACGAGGCGGGGGGACGAACACCGGGGAGCTGTTTTTT
TRBJ1-6 TRBV7-9 14 TRBD1 - CASRQQGHNSPLHF TGTGCCAGCAGACAACAGGGGCATAATTCACCCCTCCACTTT
TRBJ1-2 TRBV7-9 15 TRBD1 - CASSLEGGSVYGYTF TGTGCCAGCAGCTTAGAAGGGGGCAGCGTCTATGGCTACACCTTC
TRBJ2-5 TRBV7-7 15 - - CASSLARSGWETQYF TGTGCCAGCAGCTTAGCGCGAAGCGGGTGGGAGACCCAGTACTTC
TRBJ1-1 TRBV10-3 16 TRBD1 - CAISGTGGLLNTEAFF TGTGCCATCAGTGGGACAGGGGGCCTCCTAAACACTGAAGCTTTCTTT
TRBJ1-1 TRBV9 14 TRBD1 - CASSTGTGSTEAFF TGTGCCAGCAGCACCGGGACAGGGAGCACTGAAGCTTTCTTT
TRBJ1-1 TRBV5-4 15 - - CASSQRLGVSTEAFF TGTGCCAGCAGCCAGCGACTCGGGGTGAGCACTGAAGCTTTCTTT
TRBJ2-7 TRBV2 12 - - CATQVGVYEQYF TGTGCCACCCAGGTAGGGGTGTACGAGCAGTACTTC
TRBJ1-2 TRBV2 16 TRBD1 - CASSAQGESHHYGYTF TGTGCCAGCAGCGCTCAGGGGGAGTCGCATCACTATGGCTACACCTTC
TRBJ1-6 TRBV19 14 - - CASSNYQGNSPLHF TGTGCCAGTAGTAACTACCAGGGAAATTCACCCCTCCACTTT
TRBJ2-3 TRBV10-1 18 TRBD2 few CASSDPYPERGVADTQYF TGCGCCAGCAGTGACCCATACCCTGAGCGGGGGGTGGCGGATACGCAGTATTTT
TRBJ2-7 TRBV6-1 14 - - CASSESGRDYEQYF TGTGCCAGCAGTGAATCGGGGCGGGATTACGAGCAGTACTTC
TRBJ2-7 TRBV5-1 15 - - CASSLGWGGESEQYF TGCGCCAGCAGCTTGGGTTGGGGGGGCGAATCCGAGCAGTACTTC
TRBJ2-2 TRBV2 17 TRBD2 - CASSLTLAGGNTGELFF TGTGCCAGCAGTCTTACTCTAGCGGGGGGTAACACCGGGGAGCTGTTTTTT
TRBJ1-5 TRBV6-5 14 - - CASSLKGGNQPQHF TGTGCCAGCAGTCTTAAGGGAGGCAATCAGCCCCAGCATTTT
TRBJ2-3 TRBV4-1 15 TRBD2 - CASSPAAGGGDTQYF TGCGCCAGCAGCCCCGCCGCGGGGGGGGGAGATACGCAGTATTTT
TRBJ2-2 TRBV10-3 15 TRBD2 - CATTSSGGGTGELFF TGTGCCACCACTTCTAGCGGGGGGGGTACCGGGGAGCTGTTTTTT
TRBJ2-7 TRBV4-1 16 - - CASSQDHPGGSYEQYF TGCGCCAGCAGCCAAGATCACCCGGGGGGCTCGTACGAGCAGTACTTC
TRBJ2-3 TRBV7-3 17 TRBD1 few CASSPGDRGSITDTQYF TGTGCCAGCAGTCCCGGTGACAGGGGATCGATAACAGATACGCAGTATTTT
TRBJ1-2 TRBV7-8 13 - - CASSPGGALGYTF TGTGCCAGCAGCCCCGGGGGAGCGTTGGGCTACACCTTC
TRBJ2-1 TRBV6-1 14 TRBD2 - CASTTASGGNEQFF TGTGCCAGCACAACGGCTAGCGGGGGCAATGAGCAGTTCTTC
TRBJ2-2 TRBV13 16 TRBD1 - CASSLLGTANPGELFF TGTGCCAGCAGCCTGTTGGGGACAGCGAATCCCGGGGAGCTGTTTTTT
TRBJ1-1 TRBV10-3 18 TRBD1 - CAISDPTATGDMNTEAFF TGTGCCATCAGTGACCCAACCGCGACAGGGGACATGAACACTGAAGCTTTCTTT
TRBJ2-3 TRBV19 15 - - CASSITGGSGDTQYF TGTGCCAGTAGCATAACGGGCGGATCGGGGGATACGCAGTATTTT
TRBJ1-4 TRBV7-9 19 - once CASISTVIGGFETNEKLFF TGTGCCAGCATCTCCACTGTGATAGGGGGTTTCGAGACTAATGAAAAACTGTTTTTT
TRBJ2-7 TRBV9 14 TRBD1 - CASSEGDRGFEQYF TGTGCCAGCAGCGAGGGGGACAGGGGATTCGAGCAGTACTTC
TRBJ1-5 TRBV19 14 TRBD1 - CASSIGTGNQPQHF TGTGCCAGTAGTATAGGGACAGGGAACCAGCCCCAGCATTTT
TRBJ2-7 TRBV5-8 14 - - CASSWGRGNYEQYF TGTGCCAGCAGCTGGGGTAGGGGTAACTACGAGCAGTACTTC
TRBJ1-5 TRBV4-1 17 - - CASSQIAGRYSNQPQHF TGCGCCAGCAGCCAGATTGCGGGTCGGTATAGCAATCAGCCCCAGCATTTT
TRBJ2-7 TRBV5-6 14 TRBD2 - CASSWGTRGREQYF TGTGCCAGCAGCTGGGGGACTAGGGGTCGCGAGCAGTACTTC
TRBJ1-4 TRBV5-6 15 TRBD1 - CASSQRQGVHEKLFF TGTGCCAGCAGCCAGCGACAGGGAGTTCATGAAAAACTGTTTTTT
TRBJ1-3 TRBV5-1 13 - - CASSRVSGNTIYF TGCGCCAGCAGTAGAGTCTCTGGAAACACCATATATTTT
TRBJ2-7 TRBV7-9 15 TRBD1 - CASSLAHGTDVEQYF TGTGCCAGCAGCTTAGCGCACGGGACAGATGTCGAGCAGTACTTC
TRBJ2-1 TRBV7-3 15 - once CASSLEQGVYNEQFF TGTGCCAGCAGCTTAGAACAGGGAGTATACAATGAGCAGTTCTTC
TRBJ1-3 TRBV5-1 15 - - CASTVGGASGNTIYF TGCGCCAGCACCGTGGGGGGGGCTTCTGGAAACACCATATATTTT
TRBJ1-1 TRBV6-1 13 - - CARRASGDTEAFF TGTGCCAGGCGGGCCTCGGGGGACACTGAAGCTTTCTTT
TRBJ2-2 TRBV6-4 17 - - CASSDSGRGGIPGELFF TGTGCCAGCAGTGACTCGGGGAGGGGGGGGATTCCCGGGGAGCTGTTTTTT
TRBJ1-1 TRBV7-8 13 - - CASSLLSNTEAFF TGTGCCAGCAGCTTACTGTCGAACACTGAAGCTTTCTTT
TRBJ2-7 TRBV14 12 - - CASSFTAYEQYF TGTGCCAGCAGCTTTACAGCCTACGAGCAGTACTTC